Below, 14 T cell receptor beta chains from the same sample are listed, as sequenced in a study of early T cells in non-severe SARS-CoV-2 infection. TCRdb re-analysed the 5' RACE reads in MiXCR, keeping a single row per CDR3 protein. The sample includes nearly 95,000 distinct CDR3 sequences, around a sixth of them seen just once. The sequences come from whole blood, collected at baseline. The receptors come from an adult who was a healthcare worker with PCR-confirmed SARS-CoV-2 infection or an uninfected control (not recorded which).

CDR3: CSATKLTGSGELFF. The CDR3 region has the DNA TGCAGTGCTACGAAACTAACAGGGTCCGGGGAGCTGTTTTTT. The gene calls are TRBV20-1 and TRBJ2-2; D is possibly TRBD1 (6 bases). The V gene lost 4 bases and the J gene lost 6 bases, with 15 bases spanning the gap. Germline CDR1 DFQATT, CDR2 SNEGSKA (reference sequence). This CDR3 comprises 14 residues.

The sample holds a few counts of this clonotype. A much larger clone lies a single base off, so this may be a read error. This chain links TRBV7-9 with TRBJ2-2; TRBD2 matches at 12 bases. The CDR3 loop spans 15 amino acids. V shed 5 bases, J shed 5 bases, and the junction held 3 bases outside the gene matches. Germline values: CDR1 SEHNR, CDR2 FQNEAQ (reference sequence). In DNA form, the CDR3 reads TGTGCCAGCAGCACACTAGCGGGAGGAACCGGGGAGCTGTTTTTT. Translating it yields CASSTLAGGTGELFF.

The rearrangement joins TRBV4-1 to TRBJ2-1; 7 positions agree with TRBD2. The CDR3 runs to 14 residues. The trim removed 0 bases at V and 11 bases at J, leaving 7 bases unmatched. CDR1 and CDR2 from the germline V gene are MGHRA and YSYEKL. The CDR3 DNA reads as TGCGCCAGCAGCCAAGACCCAGCGGGATATCAGCAGTTCTTC. This gives the protein CASSQDPAGYQQFF.

This clonotype was detected many times. The V and J genes are TRBV6-6 and TRBJ1-1; TRBD1 might be the D (6 bases). Looked up from germline, CDR1 is MNHNY and CDR2 is SVGAGI (reference sequence). Between the trimmed V and J ends, which lost 6 bases and 4 bases, there was a span of 12 bases. This CDR3 is 13 amino acids long. This CDR3 is CASRPTGSTEAFF. The CDR3, as DNA: TGTGCCAGCAGACCCACAGGGTCCACTGAAGCTTTCTTT.

The chain is built from TRBV11-2 and TRBJ2-4, with no clear D. V lost 5 bases and J 0 bases, leaving 8 bases between the germline ends. Germline CDR1 reads SGHAT; CDR2 reads FQNNGV. The CDR3 sequence is 14 residues long. CDR3 sequence (DNA): TGTGCCAGCAGCCCCCTCGAAGCCAAAAACATTCAGTACTTC. This sequence encodes CASSPLEAKNIQYF.

This clonotype has only a few counts. The rearrangement joins TRBV19 to TRBJ1-5, with 9 bases lining up with TRBD1. Germline V CDR1 and CDR2: LNHDA, SQIVND (reference sequence). This CDR3 has 16 residues. J lost 2 bases, V lost 3 bases, and 5 bases had no gene match. The CDR3 nucleotides are TGTGCCAGTAGTATTTTTGGACAGGGGCGCAATCAGCCCCAGCATTTT. Translated, it gives CASSIFGQGRNQPQHF.

In regard to this clonotype: The junction shows a germline mismatch at one end, possibly a read error. The chain recombines TRBV9 with TRBJ2-1; no firm D call. Germline CDR1 is SGDLS and CDR2 is YYNGEE. The CDR3 spans 13 residues. The CDR3 spells CASSDGSSNEQFF. CDR3 sequence (DNA): TGTGCCAGCAGCGATGGGTCCTCCAATGAGCAGTTCTTC.

This clonotype was counted many times. CDR3 residues: CASSRTGQAKEKLFF. The CDR3 DNA reads as TGTGCCAGCAGCCGTACGGGACAGGCAAAAGAAAAACTGTTTTTT. The V gene is TRBV7-6, the J gene TRBJ1-4; the match to TRBD1 covers 8 bases. Germline V gene lookup returns CDR1 SGHVS and CDR2 FNYEAQ. The CDR3 consists of 15 residues. With V trimmed by 5 bases and J by 8 bases, 10 bases remained unmatched.

This clonotype was detected ten times or more. The genes are TRBV11-2 and TRBJ2-1, with 12 nucleotides matching TRBD2. Germline CDR1 SGHAT, CDR2 FQNNGV. CDR3 length: 16 residues. The trim removed 1 base at V and 7 bases at J, leaving 5 bases unmatched. The CDR3 protein is CASSLAELAGGNEQFF. The CDR3 coding sequence is TGTGCCAGCAGCTTAGCTGAGCTAGCGGGAGGGAATGAGCAGTTCTTC. The entire variable domain, with the rest obtained from reference TRBV11-2 and TRBJ2-1, is as follows: EAGVAQSPRYKIIEKRQSVAFWCNPISGHATLYWYQQILGQGPKLLIQFQNNGVVDDSQLPKDRFSAERLKGVDSTLKIQPAKLEDSAVYLCASSLAELAGGNEQFFGPGTRLTVL.

This clonotype was found a few times. CDR3 bases: TGTGCCAGCAGCTTAGACTGGGGAGCTCTCCCCGGGGCCAACGTCCTGACTTTC. It is translated as CASSLDWGALPGANVLTF. The chain employs TRBV7-9 and TRBJ2-6, with a weak D call TRBD2 (5 bases). This CDR3 is 18 amino acids long. The germline V and J ends were trimmed by 1 base and 4 bases, with 17 bases remaining between them. Germline CDR1 reads SEHNR; CDR2 reads FQNEAQ (reference sequence).

This clonotype was seen a few times. The chain links TRBV6-6 to TRBJ2-1; 10 positions agree with TRBD2. Germline CDR1 reads MNHNY; CDR2 reads SVGAGI (reference sequence). J was trimmed by 9 bases and V by 0 bases; bases with no gene match: 5. CDR3 size: 15 residues. The CDR3 region has the DNA TGTGCCAGCAGTTACTCGGCTAGCGGGAGCGGTGAGCAGTTCTTC. Its protein product is CASSYSASGSGEQFF.

The V and J genes are TRBV19 and TRBJ1-4, with D unresolved. V was trimmed by 10 bases and J by 2 bases, leaving 11 bases between them. There are 13 residues in the CDR3. CDR1 and CDR2 from the germline V gene are LNHDA and SQIVND (reference sequence). CDR3 loop: CATNSGTNEKLFF. Here the CDR3 DNA reads TGTGCCACCAACAGCGGGACTAATGAAAAACTGTTTTTT. Full variable domain (outside the CDR3, taken from reference TRBV19 and TRBJ1-4): DGGITQSPKYLFRKEGQNVTLSCEQNLNHDAMYWYRQDPGQGLRLIYYSQIVNDFQKGDIAEGYSVSREKKESFPLTVTSAQKNPTAFYLCATNSGTNEKLFFGSGTQLSVL.

The CDR3 loop reads CASSFRGRSTDTQYF. In DNA, the CDR3 is TGTGCCAGCAGTTTTCGTGGGAGAAGCACAGATACGCAGTATTTT. V and J are TRBV12-3 or TRBV12-4 and TRBJ2-3, with D possibly TRBD2 on 5 matching bases. The CDR3 has 15 amino acids. Trimming shortened V by 3 bases and J by 0 bases, and 10 bases separated the two germline ends.

In its sample, this clonotype was seen a few times. This chain joins TRBV10-3 and TRBJ2-1; D possibly corresponds to TRBD1 (6 bases). Trimming removed 6 bases at V and 7 bases at J, with 19 bases between. Germline-derived CDR1 and CDR2 are ENHRY and SYGVKD. The CDR3 has 15 amino acids. The DNA of the CDR3 is TGTGCCATCAGAGGGGGAGACAGGCCCCCTAATGAGCAGTTCTTC. This gives the protein CAIRGGDRPPNEQFF.